The 27 T cell receptor beta chains presented below share a single source sample, sequenced in a study of CD8+CD57+ T cells in acquired aplastic anemia. Flow cytometry had shown expanded CD8+CD57+ cells in the patients chosen for sequencing. The use of genomic DNA as template underpinned the TCR beta VDJ and CDR3 profiling. MiXCR was run by TCRdb on the reads, yielding one entry per CDR3 protein. The table records 200,000 to 250,000 distinct CDR3 sequences, about 62% of them present only once. Sequenced sample: sorted CD4+, CD8+, or CD8+CD57+ T cells (not recorded which) from PBMCs. The receptors originated from a human donor with aplastic anemia.

A remark on this clonotype: Compared with germline, one end of the junction differs, possibly owing to a read error. V is TRBV7-9 and J is TRBJ2-1; 9 bases map to TRBD2. CDR1 is SEHNR, CDR2 FQNEAQ, per germline (reference sequence). This CDR3 has 16 amino acids. CDR3 DNA: TGCGCCAGCAGCTTGGTCTCTAGCGGGACTTACAATGAGCAGTTCTTC. Translating gives CASSLVSSGTYNEQFF.

The J gene is TRBJ1-3, the V gene TRBV7-3; 7 bases map to TRBD1. The CDR3 has 15 residues. Germline V gene lookup returns CDR1 SGHTA and CDR2 FQGTGA. V lost 5 bases, J lost 2 bases, and 6 bases stayed unmatched. CDR3 region: CASSTRQGTGNTIYF. The CDR3 nucleotides are TGTGCCAGCAGCACCCGACAGGGAACTGGAAACACCATATATTTT.

This clonotype was found a few times. This chain joins TRBV20-1 and TRBJ2-7, with D uncertain. The CDR3 has 14 amino acids. Trimming stripped 0 bases from V and 2 bases from J, with 11 bases between. Germline values: CDR1 DFQATT, CDR2 SNEGSKA (reference sequence). Written as DNA, the CDR3 is TGCAGTGCTAGAGATAATACGAAGACCTACGAGCAGTACTTC. Encoded protein: CSARDNTKTYEQYF.

The chain couples TRBV7-9 to TRBJ2-5; 10 nucleotides align to TRBD2. Germline lookup yields CDR1 SEHNR and CDR2 FQNEAQ (reference sequence). The CDR3 is 16 residues long. The trim removed 5 bases at V and 1 base at J, leaving 7 bases unmatched. The CDR3 DNA reads as TGTGCCAGCAGCGGTCAACTAGCGGGGCTCCAAGAGACCCAGTACTTC. Amino acids: CASSGQLAGLQETQYF.

This chain links TRBV19 with TRBJ2-1; D unclear. Trimming shortened V by 0 bases and J by 4 bases, and 4 bases separated the two germline ends. Looked up from germline, CDR1 is LNHDA and CDR2 is SQIVND (reference sequence). The CDR3 covers 13 residues. This CDR3 reads CASSIDIYNEQFF. The CDR3 nucleotides read TGTGCCAGTAGTATAGATATTTACAATGAGCAGTTCTTC.

V usage is TRBV2 and J usage is TRBJ2-2; D unresolved. The V end lost 0 bases, the J end lost 6 bases, and 17 bases lay between the germline ends. Germline V lookup: CDR1 SNHLY, CDR2 FYNNEI. The CDR3 runs to 17 residues. The CDR3 loop is CASSEARLVGIPGELFF. In nucleotides, the CDR3 is TGTGCCAGCAGTGAAGCACGGCTAGTTGGTATCCCCGGGGAGCTGTTTTTT.

Note on this clonotype: An end of the junction differs from the germline gene, which may be a read error. The rearrangement links TRBV15 to TRBJ2-3; 8 bases map to TRBD1. Germline CDR1 and CDR2: LNHNV and YYDKDF (reference sequence). The CDR3 runs 16 residues. The CDR3 DNA follows: TGTGCCACCAGCAGAGGGACAGGGATGAGCACAGATGCGCAGTATTTT. Its protein is CATSRGTGMSTDAQYF.

This clonotype was recorded many times. The chain joins TRBV6-5 to TRBJ1-2; D is unclear. V dropped 5 bases and J dropped 0 bases, with 16 bases sitting between them. In germline, CDR1 is MNHEY, CDR2 SVGAGI. This CDR3 has 16 amino acids. The CDR3 is CASSLATTDANYGYTF. CDR3 in DNA: TGTGCCAGCAGTCTAGCGACTACAGATGCTAACTATGGCTACACCTTC.

J is TRBJ2-7 and V is TRBV12-3 or TRBV12-4; 8 positions match TRBD1. After removal of 2 bases from V and 3 bases from J, the junction contained 3 bases not matched to a gene. CDR3 size: 14 residues. CDR3 in amino acids: CASSLTGGGYEQYF. DNA for the CDR3: TGTGCCAGCAGTTTAACAGGGGGAGGCTACGAGCAGTACTTC.

The chain recombines TRBV9 with TRBJ2-7; D gene ambiguous. The CDR3 totals 10 residues. Germline CDR1 and CDR2: SGDLS and YYNGEE. V dropped 1 base and J dropped 6 bases, with 2 bases sitting between them. CDR3 DNA sequence: TGTGCCAGCAGCGTATCCGAGCAGTACTTC. Translation: CASSVSEQYF.

The V call is TRBV2, the J call TRBJ2-1; weak D call: TRBD1 (6 bases). Germline CDR1 is SNHLY and CDR2 is FYNNEI. The CDR3 is 14 amino acids. V gave up 5 bases and J gave up 9 bases, with 17 bases separating them. The CDR3 nucleotides read TGTGCCAGCAGTCGGACAGACGGTTTGGGTGAGCAGTTCTTC. Its translation is CASSRTDGLGEQFF.

This clonotype was seen just once. The rearrangement uses TRBV7-2 and TRBJ2-2; 8 positions match TRBD1. Unmatched junction bases numbered 13, after V lost 4 bases and J lost 6 bases. CDR3 length: 17 amino acids. Per germline, CDR1 SGHTA and CDR2 FQGNSA. The CDR3 DNA sequence: TGTGCCAGCAGCTCAAATACAGGGGGATGGGGCGCCGGGGAGCTGTTTTTT. It specifies CASSSNTGGWGAGELFF.

This sequence joins TRBV19 and TRBJ2-2, with D maybe TRBD1 (5 bases). Trimming took 7 bases from V and 6 from J, leaving 15 bases between them. CDR3 length: 14 residues. Germline CDR1 is LNHDA and CDR2 is SQIVND (reference sequence). The CDR3 spells CASNPLGQAGELFF. The CDR3 DNA reads TGTGCCAGTAACCCCCTGGGGCAGGCCGGGGAGCTGTTTTTT.

This rearrangement joins TRBV10-3 to TRBJ2-5; weak D call: TRBD1 (6 bases). CDR3 length: 13 amino acids. CDR1 and CDR2 from the germline V gene are ENHRY and SYGVKD. Trimming took 1 base from V and 5 from J, leaving 8 bases between them. The CDR3 is CAISEYREETQYF. The CDR3 bases are TGTGCCATCAGTGAGTACAGGGAGGAGACCCAGTACTTC.

The chain joins TRBV15 to TRBJ2-1; D gene uncertain. Germline-derived CDR1 and CDR2 are LNHNV and YYDKDF (reference sequence). V was pared by 1 base and J by 7 bases, with 11 bases between. The CDR3 extends over 14 amino acids. The CDR3: CATSRAQVGNEQFF. The CDR3 bases are TGTGCCACCAGCAGAGCCCAAGTTGGGAATGAGCAGTTCTTC.

The chain has TRBV20-1 and TRBJ2-7, with TRBD2 as a possible D gene (6 bases). This CDR3 spans 15 amino acids. V was clipped by 0 bases and J by 0 bases, with 12 bases between them. The germline gives CDR1 DFQATT, CDR2 SNEGSKA (reference sequence). The CDR3, as DNA: TGCAGTGCTAGAGATCTGTCGGGGGACTCCTACGAGCAGTACTTC. Translating it yields CSARDLSGDSYEQYF.

The V gene is TRBV20-1, the J gene TRBJ2-3; 7 bases align to TRBD2. This CDR3 spans 13 amino acids. J lost 3 bases, V lost 3 bases, and 3 bases had no gene match. CDR1 is DFQATT, CDR2 SNEGSKA, per germline (reference sequence). The DNA for the CDR3 is TGCAGTGCTAGCGCTAGCGGAACAGATACGCAGTATTTT. Its translation is CSASASGTDTQYF.

A word on this clonotype: A read error may account for a junction end that differs from germline. V usage is TRBV10-3 and J usage is TRBJ2-1; TRBD1 matches at 9 bases. This CDR3 comprises 12 residues. In germline, CDR1 is ENHRY, CDR2 SYGVKD. This CDR3 is CASSTRQGGEFF. For the CDR3, the DNA is TGTGCCAGCAGTACCCGACAGGGGGGGGAGTTCTTC.

This clonotype was found many times. This chain links TRBV7-9 with TRBJ1-3; 7 positions agree with TRBD1. With V trimmed by 3 bases and J by 1 base, 3 bases remained unmatched. CDR1 and CDR2 from the germline V gene are SEHNR and FQNEAQ (reference sequence). The CDR3 extends over 15 amino acids. In nucleotides, the CDR3 is TGTGCCAGCAGCTTTACAGGGGCGTCTGGAAACACCATATATTTT. Its protein product is CASSFTGASGNTIYF. The full variable domain, its missing parts supplied by reference TRBV7-9 and TRBJ1-3, is DTGVSQNPRHKITKRGQNVTFRCDPISEHNRLYWYRQTLGQGPEFLTYFQNEAQLEKSRLLSDRFSAERPKGSFSTLEIQRTEQGDSAMYLCASSFTGASGNTIYFGEGSWLTVV.

This clonotype has a single count. V usage is TRBV7-9 and J usage is TRBJ2-3; 7 bases map to TRBD2. In germline, CDR1 is SEHNR, CDR2 FQNEAQ (reference sequence). The CDR3 has 16 residues. V lost 2 bases to trimming and J lost 2 bases; unmatched junction nucleotides: 7. This CDR3 reads CASSLWQAGYTDTQYF. The CDR3 region has the DNA TGTGCCAGCAGCTTATGGCAAGCGGGGTACACAGATACGCAGTATTTT.

The chain joins TRBV10-1 to TRBJ1-2; 7 nucleotides align to TRBD1. The CDR3 length is 13 residues. The germline CDR1 and CDR2 sequences are WNHNN and SYGVQD (reference sequence). Unmatched junction bases numbered 2, after V lost 4 bases and J lost 3 bases. The CDR3: CASSAGTDYGYTF. DNA for the CDR3: TGCGCCAGCAGTGCCGGGACAGACTATGGCTACACCTTC.

This chain uses TRBV7-9 with TRBJ2-1; no firm D call. This CDR3 contains 15 residues. Trimming left V 1 base short and J 6 bases short, with 13 bases between. CDR1 SEHNR and CDR2 FQNEAQ come from the germline V gene (reference sequence). CDR3 sequence: CASSLDQLRLNEQFF. The CDR3 DNA sequence: TGTGCCAGCAGCTTAGATCAGCTGAGGCTCAATGAGCAGTTCTTC.

This clonotype occurred many times. The chain is built from TRBV6-1 and TRBJ1-5; 10 nucleotides agree with TRBD1. The CDR3 loop spans 13 amino acids. Trimming took 6 bases from V and 7 from J; bases not matched to a gene: 3. Germline V gene data show CDR1 as MNHNS and CDR2 as SASEGT. For the CDR3, the DNA is TGTGCCAGCAGGACGACAGGGGGCCAGCCCCAGCATTTT. The encoded protein is CASRTTGGQPQHF.

J is TRBJ1-2 and V is TRBV7-3; D is unclear. Germline CDR1 and CDR2: SGHTA and FQGTGA. The CDR3 has 13 residues. Trimming left V 5 bases short and J 7 bases short, with 14 bases between. For the CDR3, the DNA is TGTGCCAGCAGCCATAACCGGGGAGGTGGCTACACCTTC. Protein sequence: CASSHNRGGGYTF.

The rearrangement links TRBV14 to TRBJ1-1; D may be TRBD1 (6 bases). Trimming removed 1 base from V and 1 base from J, with 10 bases in between. Germline V gene sequence: CDR1 SGHDN, CDR2 FVKESK. CDR3 length equals 15 residues. DNA of the CDR3: TGTGCCAGCAGCCAAGCGGCCAGGGGGAACACTGAAGCTTTCTTT. This sequence encodes CASSQAARGNTEAFF.

In this sample, this clonotype turned up many times. The chain joins TRBV3-1 to TRBJ1-6; the D gene is possibly TRBD1 (6 bases). This CDR3 spans 16 amino acids. The germline V and J ends were trimmed by 0 bases and 6 bases, with 12 bases remaining between them. Per germline, CDR1 LGHDT and CDR2 YNNKEL (reference sequence). CDR3 in amino acids: CASSQDGGRPNSPLHF. CDR3 sequence (DNA): TGTGCCAGCAGCCAAGATGGGGGCCGACCTAATTCACCCCTCCACTTT.

The chain links TRBV19 to TRBJ2-3, with D maybe TRBD2 (5 bases). The germline V and J ends were trimmed by 6 bases and 0 bases, with 16 bases remaining between them. Germline values: CDR1 LNHDA, CDR2 SQIVND (reference sequence). CDR3 size: 16 residues. CDR3 region: CASRYAGLSSTDTQYF. Written as DNA, the CDR3 is TGTGCCAGTAGGTACGCCGGACTGTCTAGCACAGATACGCAGTATTTT.